Shown below are 11 T cell receptor beta chains from a single sample sequenced in a study of blood T cell repertoires in COVID-19. TCRdb's copy holds only in-frame clones and misses some; the assay was immunoSEQ multiplex PCR. The sample shows about 90,000 clones, 80% of them seen only once. The sample was peripheral blood. The receptors derive from a woman in her 70s with acute or convalescent COVID-19.

The chain carries TRBV7-9 and TRBJ1-2; perhaps TRBD1 as D (6 bases). V was pared by 1 base and J by 8 bases, with 11 bases between. CDR3 length: 13 residues. Per germline, CDR1 SEHNR and CDR2 FQNEAQ (reference sequence). This CDR3 is CASSLDRDGGYTF. CDR3 DNA: TGTGCCAGCAGCTTAGACAGGGATGGAGGCTACACCTTC.

V and J are TRBV5-4 and TRBJ1-2; TRBD1 matches 9 bases. Germline CDR1 and CDR2: SGHNT and YYREEE (reference sequence). The length of the CDR3 is 15 residues. J gave up 4 bases and V 4 bases, and 8 bases lay outside the gene matches. The CDR3 DNA sequence: TGTGCCAGCAGCCAACCGACAGGGGGGACCTATGGCTACACCTTC. Amino acids: CASSQPTGGTYGYTF.

CDR3 coding DNA: TGTGCCAGCACCGCGGCACAGGGGCCGTTGGCCGGACACGAAAAACTGTTTTTT. Residues: CASTAAQGPLAGHEKLFF. The genes are TRBV25-1 and TRBJ1-4; TRBD1 aligns across 7 bases. There are 18 residues in the CDR3. Germline-derived CDR1 and CDR2 are MGHDK and SYGVNS. The V segment lost 7 bases and the J segment 8 bases; nucleotides outside the gene matches: 22.

This sequence joins TRBV18 and TRBJ2-3; D gene ambiguous. The CDR3 has 12 residues. V dropped 3 bases and J dropped 3 bases, with 4 bases sitting between them. Germline V CDR1 and CDR2: KGHSH, LQKENI. The CDR3 loop is CASSPSTDTQYF. DNA of the CDR3: TGTGCCAGCTCACCCAGTACAGATACGCAGTATTTT.

The chain carries TRBV7-6 and TRBJ2-7; the D is unclear. Germline assignment: CDR1 SGHVS and CDR2 FNYEAQ. With 1 base removed from V and 4 bases from J, the gap between germline ends came to 17 bases. The CDR3 consists of 16 residues. The CDR3 loop reads CASSLGSGLTAYEQYF. CDR3 bases: TGTGCCAGCAGCTTAGGCAGTGGGTTGACTGCTTACGAGCAGTACTTC.

V and J are TRBV5-1 and TRBJ2-5; 8 positions match TRBD1. Germline V CDR1 and CDR2: SGHRS, YFSETQ. This CDR3 comprises 15 residues. J lost 2 bases, V lost 1 base, and 4 bases had no gene match. The CDR3: CASSLSQGAQETQYF. Here the CDR3 DNA reads TGCGCCAGCAGCTTGTCTCAGGGGGCTCAAGAGACCCAGTACTTC.

The rearrangement uses TRBV3-1 (or the pseudogene TRBV3-2) and TRBJ1-2; unclear D gene. This CDR3 contains 14 residues. Germline CDR1 and CDR2: LGHDT and YNNKEL (reference sequence). Trimming took 2 bases from V and 4 from J, leaving 11 bases between them. CDR3 sequence reads: CASSQIPSSYGYTF. In DNA, the CDR3 is TGTGCCAGCAGCCAAATTCCGTCGAGCTATGGCTACACCTTC.

This clone was recorded once. V and J are TRBV25-1 and TRBJ2-1, with TRBD2 matching over 14 bases. J was trimmed by 5 bases and V by 3 bases; bases with no gene match: 6. The CDR3 runs 17 residues. Germline values: CDR1 MGHDK, CDR2 SYGVNS. CDR3 sequence (DNA): TGTGCCAGCAGTGACCCCTCGACTAGCGGGAGGGACAATGAGCAGTTCTTC. Residues: CASSDPSTSGRDNEQFF.

The rearrangement uses TRBV7-9 and TRBJ2-2; D gene ambiguous. CDR3 length equals 15 residues. The germline CDR1 and CDR2 sequences are SEHNR and FQNEAQ (reference sequence). V shed 5 bases and J shed 2 bases, with 12 bases lying between them. CDR3 region: CASSRGGTNTGELFF. The DNA for the CDR3 is TGTGCCAGCAGCCGCGGCGGAACAAACACCGGGGAGCTGTTTTTT.

The CDR3 region is CASSPGTGLDTQYF. CDR3 DNA sequence: TGTGCCAGCTCCCCAGGGACAGGTCTGGATACGCAGTATTTT. This chain links TRBV18 with TRBJ2-3, with 8 bases aligning to TRBD1. With V trimmed by 6 bases and J by 6 bases, 8 bases remained unmatched. Germline loops: CDR1 KGHSH, CDR2 LQKENI. CDR3 length equals 14 residues.

V is TRBV6-5 and J is TRBJ2-7, with 8 bases that match TRBD1. Trimming removed 5 bases from V and 1 base from J; junction bases left unmatched: 4. The CDR3 consists of 14 residues. The germline CDR1 and CDR2 sequences are MNHEY and SVGAGI. The CDR3 coding sequence is TGTGCCAGCAGTCCTACAGGGGGATCCTACGAGCAGTACTTC. This sequence encodes CASSPTGGSYEQYF.